Each of the 9 T cell receptor beta chains below was sequenced from the same sample in a study of cytotoxic CD8 clonotypes in ibrutinib-treated CLL (dated by TCRdb to the early 2020s). The sample's time point label is to be understood as: less than 30 months on ibrutinib. Library preparation employed the immunoSEQ multiplex PCR assay. Held by TCRdb, this immuneACCESS table contains in-frame sequences only and omits some clones. Under half of the omission traces to an unresolved V gene where checked; the cause of the rest is unknown. The sample profile shows more than 200,000 clones; 70% of them were found once. The ten largest clones add up to roughly 14% of the sample. The sample here was PBMCs, taken after 24 months of ibrutinib treatment. The receptors were gathered from a human donor with chronic lymphocytic leukemia.

This clone has a handful of counts. The V gene is TRBV4-2, the J gene TRBJ2-7; D remains unclear. Germline CDR1 is LGHNA and CDR2 is YNFKEQ. The CDR3 sequence is 13 residues long. V lost 4 bases to trimming and J lost 3 bases, with 10 bases between them. CDR3 sequence reads: CASSRAFRYEQYF. The CDR3 region has the DNA TGTGCCAGCAGCCGGGCTTTCCGCTACGAGCAGTACTTC.

This chain links TRBV7-2 with TRBJ1-3; D may be TRBD1 (5 bases). Germline V lookup: CDR1 SGHTA, CDR2 FQGNSA. This CDR3 is built from 13 residues. V lost 8 bases and J 1 base, leaving 9 bases between the germline ends. CDR3 loop: CASGQGSGNTIYF. CDR3 nucleotide sequence: TGTGCCAGCGGCCAGGGTTCTGGAAACACCATATATTTT.

This clone occurred a few times. The DNA for the CDR3 is TGTGCCAGCAGCTTAACCGATTTCTCCTACGAGCAGTACTTC. This gives the protein CASSLTDFSYEQYF. This chain connects TRBV7-8 to TRBJ2-7, with unresolved D. Trimming removed 2 bases from V and 0 bases from J, with 8 bases in between. The CDR3 sequence is 14 residues long. In germline, CDR1 is SGHVS, CDR2 FQNEAQ.

The chain carries TRBV19 and TRBJ2-7; TRBD1 might be the D (5 bases). Germline V gene sequence: CDR1 LNHDA, CDR2 SQIVND (reference sequence). This CDR3 spans 13 amino acids. V was trimmed by 5 bases and J by 2 bases, leaving 10 bases between them. CDR3 sequence (DNA): TGTGCCAGTAGTGATACCAGGGCCTACGAGCAGTACTTC. Translation gives CASSDTRAYEQYF. The full variable domain, its missing parts supplied by reference TRBV19 and TRBJ2-7, is DGGITQSPKYLFRKEGQNVTLSCEQNLNHDAMYWYRQDPGQGLRLIYYSQIVNDFQKGDIAEGYSVSREKKESFPLTVTSAQKNPTAFYLCASSDTRAYEQYFGPGTRLTVT.

The rearrangement uses TRBV10-1 and TRBJ2-7; a possible D gene is TRBD1 (6 bases). Germline CDR1 and CDR2: WNHNN and SYGVQD (reference sequence). This CDR3 has 16 amino acids. Trimming stripped 2 bases from V and 2 bases from J, with 16 bases between. The DNA of the CDR3 is TGCGCCAGCAGTGAGACGACAGGCGACTTTACCTACGAGCAGTACTTC. Its protein is CASSETTGDFTYEQYF.

V gene TRBV5-1 combines with J gene TRBJ1-5; 7 bases match TRBD1. The V segment lost 0 bases and the J segment 5 bases; nucleotides outside the gene matches: 5. This CDR3 has 15 residues. Germline V gene lookup returns CDR1 SGHRS and CDR2 YFSETQ. Here the CDR3 reads CASSLGGQSHQPQHF. CDR3 bases: TGCGCCAGCAGCTTGGGGGGACAGTCTCATCAGCCCCAGCATTTT.

V usage is TRBV27 and J usage is TRBJ2-3; no reliable D call. Trimming took 2 bases from V and 0 from J, leaving 9 bases between them. The germline CDR1 and CDR2 sequences are MNHEY and SMNVEV (reference sequence). This CDR3 spans 15 amino acids. CDR3 in amino acids: CASSLDRSSTDTQYF. CDR3 coding DNA: TGTGCCAGCAGTTTAGATCGATCGAGCACAGATACGCAGTATTTT.

V gene TRBV28 combines with J gene TRBJ2-6; TRBD1 is a possible D gene (5 bases). Germline V gives CDR1 MDHEN, CDR2 SYDVKM. The V gene lost 4 bases and the J gene lost 2 bases, with 9 bases spanning the gap. This CDR3 has 15 amino acids. The CDR3 spells CASSSPGTGANVLTF. CDR3 sequence (DNA): TGTGCCAGCAGTTCCCCAGGGACTGGGGCCAACGTCCTGACTTTC.

This rearrangement joins TRBV19 to TRBJ2-7; D unclear. V lost 5 bases and J lost 3, with 14 bases in between. The CDR3 consists of 14 residues. The germline V gene has CDR1 LNHDA and CDR2 SQIVND (reference sequence). CDR3 nucleotide sequence: TGTGCCAGTAGTTTCCGGGTCCTAGGCTACGAGCAGTACTTC. Translation gives CASSFRVLGYEQYF.